This T cell receptor beta chain was recorded in a study of blood T cell repertoires in COVID-19. About the study: Resolution of symptoms, clearance, or two negative PCRs was present in recovered Cohort 3 donors. Sources were T cells, B-cell-depleted T cells, or PBMCs; the material itself was cDNA or gDNA.

The V and J ends lost 2 bases and 12 bases respectively, with 14 bases between them. CDR1 and CDR2 from the germline V gene are LNHNV and YYDKDF (reference sequence). This CDR3 contains 13 residues. Sequencing used immunoSEQ multiplex PCR; TCRdb keeps in-frame clones, though not all of them. The sample holds roughly 160,000 clones, roughly 85% seen once. Individuals drawn from 24 US areas were roughly 18 to 100 years old. Cohorts were based on clinical histories the participants reported. The chain combines TRBV15 with TRBJ2-1, with a possible D match to TRBD1 (5 bases). The sample taken for sequencing was PBMCs or T cells enriched from blood (not recorded which). The source is a woman in her 70s in a cohort exposed to, infected with or recovered from COVID-19 (not recorded which). The CDR3 loop is CATSRKLQGGQFF. CDR3 sequence (DNA): TGTGCCACCAGCAGAAAGCTCCAGGGTGGGCAGTTCTTC.